This T cell receptor beta chain was obtained from a study of CD8+ T cells in alopecia areata. About the study: Treated patients received oral tofacitinib, 5 to 10 mg twice daily.

Sequencing used cDNA as its template, made by extracting RNA and reverse transcribing it. Repertoires were generated with immunoSEQ multiplex PCR, while TCRdb's copy carries only in-frame clones and drops some. This table holds some 120,000 clones, roughly 58% found once. General study results and limits: Lesional scalp, notably in alopecia totalis/universalis, had clonality above that of normal scalp. Resident alphabeta T-cell populations of normal skin are likewise subject to sequencing in scalp samples.

A word on this clone: As yet, its antigen is unknown.

There are 13 residues in the CDR3. Trimming pared 0 bases from V and 13 bases from J, leaving 16 bases between. Looked up from germline, CDR1 is LGHNA and CDR2 is YSLEER. The receptor was derived from a human donor with alopecia areata. The V and J genes are TRBV4-3 and TRBJ2-7, with D unclear. Sequences were derived from CD4+ T cells sorted from blood, sampled at week 0. The CDR3 DNA follows: TGCGCCAGCAGCCAAGATGGCCACACTCCACCATACTTC. It specifies CASSQDGHTPPYF.